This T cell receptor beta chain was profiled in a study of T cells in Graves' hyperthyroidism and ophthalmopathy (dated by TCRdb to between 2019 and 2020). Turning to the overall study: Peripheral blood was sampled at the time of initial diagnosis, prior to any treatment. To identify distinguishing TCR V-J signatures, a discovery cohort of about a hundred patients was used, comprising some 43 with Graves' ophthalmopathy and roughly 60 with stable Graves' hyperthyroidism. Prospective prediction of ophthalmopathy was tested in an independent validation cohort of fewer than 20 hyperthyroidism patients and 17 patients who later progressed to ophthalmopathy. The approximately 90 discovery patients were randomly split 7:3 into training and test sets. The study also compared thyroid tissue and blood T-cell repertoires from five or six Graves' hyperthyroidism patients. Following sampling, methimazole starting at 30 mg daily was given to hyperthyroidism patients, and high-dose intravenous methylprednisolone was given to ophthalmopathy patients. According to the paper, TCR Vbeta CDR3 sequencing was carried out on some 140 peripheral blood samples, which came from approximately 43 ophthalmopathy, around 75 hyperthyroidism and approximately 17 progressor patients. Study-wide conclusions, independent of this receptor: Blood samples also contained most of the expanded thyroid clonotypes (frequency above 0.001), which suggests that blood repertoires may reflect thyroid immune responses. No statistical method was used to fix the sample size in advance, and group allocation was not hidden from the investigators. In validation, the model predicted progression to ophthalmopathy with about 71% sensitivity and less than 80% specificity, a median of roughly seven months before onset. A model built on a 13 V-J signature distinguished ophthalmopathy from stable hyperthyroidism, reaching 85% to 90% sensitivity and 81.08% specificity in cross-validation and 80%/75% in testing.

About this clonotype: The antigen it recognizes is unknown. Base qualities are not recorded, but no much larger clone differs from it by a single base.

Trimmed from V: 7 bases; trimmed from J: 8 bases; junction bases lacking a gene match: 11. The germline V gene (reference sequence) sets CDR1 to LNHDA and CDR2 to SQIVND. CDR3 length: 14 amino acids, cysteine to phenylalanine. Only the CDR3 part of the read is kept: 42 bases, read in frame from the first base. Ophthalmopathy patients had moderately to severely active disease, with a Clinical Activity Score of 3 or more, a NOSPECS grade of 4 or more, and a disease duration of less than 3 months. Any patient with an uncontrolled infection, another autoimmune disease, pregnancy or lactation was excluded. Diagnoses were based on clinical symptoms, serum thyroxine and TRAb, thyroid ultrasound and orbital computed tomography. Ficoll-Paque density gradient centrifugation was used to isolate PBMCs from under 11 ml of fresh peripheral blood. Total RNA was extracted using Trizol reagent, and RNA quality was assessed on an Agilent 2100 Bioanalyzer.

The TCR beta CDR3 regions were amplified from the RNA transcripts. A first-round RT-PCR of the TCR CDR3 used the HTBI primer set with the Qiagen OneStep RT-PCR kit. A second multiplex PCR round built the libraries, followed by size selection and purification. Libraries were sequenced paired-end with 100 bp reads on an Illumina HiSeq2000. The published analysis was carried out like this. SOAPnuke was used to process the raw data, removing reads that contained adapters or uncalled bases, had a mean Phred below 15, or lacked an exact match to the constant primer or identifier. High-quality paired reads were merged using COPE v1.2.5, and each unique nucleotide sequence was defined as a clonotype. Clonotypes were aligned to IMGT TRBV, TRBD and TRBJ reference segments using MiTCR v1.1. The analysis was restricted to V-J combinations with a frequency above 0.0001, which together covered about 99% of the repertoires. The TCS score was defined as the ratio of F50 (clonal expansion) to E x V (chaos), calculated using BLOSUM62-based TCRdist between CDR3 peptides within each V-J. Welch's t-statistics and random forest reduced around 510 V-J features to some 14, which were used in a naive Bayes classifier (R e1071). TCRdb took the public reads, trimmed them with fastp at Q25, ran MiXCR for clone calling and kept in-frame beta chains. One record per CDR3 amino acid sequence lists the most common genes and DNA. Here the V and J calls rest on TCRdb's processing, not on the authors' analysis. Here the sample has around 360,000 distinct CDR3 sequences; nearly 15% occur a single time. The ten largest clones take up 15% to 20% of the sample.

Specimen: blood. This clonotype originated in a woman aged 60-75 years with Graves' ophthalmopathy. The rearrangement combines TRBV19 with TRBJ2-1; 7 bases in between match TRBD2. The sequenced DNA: TGTGCCAGTACCCTGGGAGGGTGGCTCGATGAGCAGTTCTTC. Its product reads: CASTLGGWLDEQFF.